Below are 7 T cell receptor beta chains sequenced from a single sample in a study of T-cell reconstitution after alpha-beta-depleted transplantation in children. This sample's TCRbeta library carried unique molecular identifier barcodes. TCRdb re-called the PCR reads through MiXCR, storing one row per CDR3 protein. The sample lists fewer than 550,000 distinct CDR3 sequences; 15% to 20% were seen once. The input for sequencing was PBMCs, mostly from graft donor cells, taken 360 days after TCRalphabeta/CD19-depleted stem cell transplant. Receptors originate from a boy in the first two years of life who had a stem cell transplant for Wiskott-Aldrich syndrome, so the T cells may come from the graft donor.

V and J are TRBV30 and TRBJ2-7; 7 bases align to TRBD1. Trimming took 3 bases from V and 4 from J; bases not matched to a gene: 6. Germline V gene sequence: CDR1 GTSNPN, CDR2 SVGIG (reference sequence). The CDR3 is 13 residues long. CDR3: CAWSRQGSYEQYF. DNA for the CDR3: TGTGCCTGGAGCCGACAGGGTTCTTACGAGCAGTACTTC.

This clonotype has just a few counts. The rearrangement links TRBV9 to TRBJ2-3; either TRBD1 or TRBD2 may fit D (5 bases each). Trimming removed 0 bases at V and 3 bases at J, with 11 bases between. This CDR3 comprises 15 residues. Germline V gene sequence: CDR1 SGDLS, CDR2 YYNGEE. CDR3 DNA: TGTGCCAGCAGCGTAGCCGGGACGATTACAGATACGCAGTATTTT. This codes for CASSVAGTITDTQYF.

The table lists this clonotype with a few counts. This chain uses TRBV27 with TRBJ2-1; TRBD2 matches 7 bases. J lost 8 bases, V lost 8 bases, and 6 bases had no gene match. Per the germline V gene, CDR1 is MNHEY and CDR2 is SMNVEV (reference sequence). There are 12 residues in the CDR3. The CDR3 DNA follows: TGTGCCAGCTACGGGGGAGGGGATGAGCAGTTCTTC. It is translated as CASYGGGDEQFF.

The chain employs TRBV20-1 and TRBJ2-2, with a weak D call TRBD2 (6 bases). The germline V gene encodes CDR1 DFQATT and CDR2 SNEGSKA (reference sequence). The CDR3 is made up of 14 amino acids. Trimming shortened V by 6 bases and J by 7 bases, and 18 bases separated the two germline ends. The CDR3 bases are TGCAGTGCCAGACTAGGAAGGGGCCACGGGGAGCTGTTTTTT. Amino acid sequence: CSARLGRGHGELFF.

V is TRBV5-1 and J is TRBJ2-1; D remains unclear. The CDR3 has 17 residues. Germline lookup yields CDR1 SGHRS and CDR2 YFSETQ. Trimming pared 1 base from V and 7 bases from J, leaving 21 bases between. CDR3 residues: CASSLRSPFTRFNEQFF. The CDR3 DNA is TGCGCCAGCAGCTTGCGGTCACCTTTTACACGTTTTAATGAGCAGTTCTTC. Combining the CDR3 with reference TRBV5-1 and TRBJ2-1 gives the whole variable domain KAGVTQTPRYLIKTRGQQVTLSCSPISGHRSVSWYQQTPGQGLQFLFEYFSETQRNKGNFPGRFSGRQFSNSRSEMNVSTLELGDSALYLCASSLRSPFTRFNEQFFGPGTRLTVL.

This clonotype was found a few times. This chain links TRBV5-5 with TRBJ2-7; D possibly corresponds to TRBD2 (5 bases). CDR1 is SGHKS, CDR2 YYEKEE, per germline (reference sequence). This CDR3 region has 15 residues. Trimming took off 1 base at V and 5 bases at J, with 16 bases between the two ends. CDR3 sequence reads: CASSLLWESWHEQYF. DNA of the CDR3: TGTGCCAGCAGCTTGTTGTGGGAGAGCTGGCACGAGCAGTACTTC.

As for this clonotype: The junction departs from germline at one end; a sequencing error may be responsible. The CDR3 protein is CASSITGNAGELFF. The CDR3, as DNA: TGTGCCAGCAGCATTACAGGGAACGCCGGGGAGCTGTTTTTT. The gene calls are TRBV12-3 or TRBV12-4 and TRBJ2-2, with D possibly TRBD1 on 6 matching bases. The CDR3 spans 14 residues.